This T cell receptor beta chain originates from a study of blood T cell repertoires in COVID-19. Per the original methods: Researchers report that nucleated cell counts were estimated from reference gene primer amplification. TCRdb keeps only in-frame clones here, not all; method: immunoSEQ multiplex PCR. From that table come the V and J calls and clone size; the DNA was used to work out D and trimming. The sample records 200,000 or so clones, approximately 83% being singletons. Remarks on this clone: Other DNA sequences in this sample translate to the same CDR3.

Grouping used clinical history reported by participants in a survey and questionnaire. In Cohort 3, a recovered donor had either two negative PCRs, clearance, or symptom resolution. This TCR was recovered from a middle-aged man who had recovered from COVID-19. The sample consisted of PBMCs or T cells enriched from blood (not recorded which).

CDR3 in DNA: TGTGCCAGCAGCTTAACTGGGAACACTGAAGCTTTCTTT. As protein: CASSLTGNTEAFF. The chain couples TRBV7-9 to TRBJ1-1; D gene uncertain. Between the trimmed V and J ends, which lost 2 bases and 1 base, there was a span of 5 bases. In germline, CDR1 is SEHNR, CDR2 FQNEAQ (reference sequence). The CDR3 loop spans 13 amino acids.